The clone carrying this T cell receptor (beta chain) was detected ten times or more. Antigen: not known. These data originate in a study of identical twins. TCRdb re-derived calls from the 5' RACE reads in MiXCR, one entry per CDR3 protein. The sample has roughly 700,000 distinct CDR3 sequences; 8.6% are singletons. The study's findings and limits: Donors were not followed over many years; analysis was cross-sectional. Out-of-frame alpha sequences common to twins were enriched for low generation probability.

The CDR3 totals 13 residues. Germline V gene data show CDR1 as LGHNA and CDR2 as YSLEER. Trimming cost V 6 bases and J 5 bases; bases outside gene matches: 2. The data were also submitted as part of a second study, on yellow fever vaccine responses in identical twins.

Sequencing used PBMCs. The TCR was taken from a woman aged 18-29 years in good health. This chain uses TRBV4-3 with TRBJ1-1; 11 bases line up with TRBD1. The CDR3 is CASRGQGETEAFF. The CDR3 region has the DNA TGCGCCAGCAGGGGACAGGGGGAAACTGAAGCTTTCTTT.